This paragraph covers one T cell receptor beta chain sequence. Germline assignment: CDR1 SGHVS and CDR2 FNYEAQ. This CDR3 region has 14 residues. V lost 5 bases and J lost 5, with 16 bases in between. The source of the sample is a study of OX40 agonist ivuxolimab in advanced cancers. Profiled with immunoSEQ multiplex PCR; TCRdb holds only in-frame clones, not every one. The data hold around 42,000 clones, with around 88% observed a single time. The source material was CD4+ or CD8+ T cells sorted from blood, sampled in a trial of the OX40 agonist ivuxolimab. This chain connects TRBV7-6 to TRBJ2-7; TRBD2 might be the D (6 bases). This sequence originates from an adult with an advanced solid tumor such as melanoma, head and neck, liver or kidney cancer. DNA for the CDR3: TGTGCCAGCAGCACGGGACTCCCAAGCAACGAGCAGTACTTC. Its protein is CASSTGLPSNEQYF.